The entry that follows covers one T cell receptor (beta chain) sequence. Its antigen remains unknown. This sample was taken from a study of cytomegalovirus exposure and HLA in healthy donors. Overall study results and limits: In a later analysis, at a false discovery rate of 0.05, about 17,000 TCR beta sequences matched HLA alleles. A link between a missense DCLRE1C variant and TCR beta V- and J-gene trimming emerged from a later analysis. Among immune exposure information, only CMV serostatus was available.

The V gene lost 3 bases and the J gene lost 3 bases, with 14 bases spanning the gap. Germline V gene lookup returns CDR1 SEHNR and CDR2 FQNEAQ (reference sequence). The CDR3 runs 15 residues. The PCR was carried out with 60 Vbeta primers and 13 Jbeta primers. In the source study's methods: In a later analysis, the count reached some 73 million unique TCR beta chains, with roughly 12 million shared. TCRdb's copy holds only in-frame clones and misses some; the assay was immunoSEQ multiplex PCR. D and trimming were read from the DNA, whereas the V and J calls and clone size are those reported in that table. This table has about 83,000 clones, around three quarters appearing once.

The origin of this receptor is a man between 60 and 75 years old in good health and CMV-seronegative. V gene TRBV7-9 combines with J gene TRBJ1-1; TRBD1 might be the D (6 bases). The specimen was PBMCs. CDR3 DNA: TGTGCCAGCAGCTTCGGGGGGCGAAGGGACACTGAAGCTTTCTTT. Amino acid sequence: CASSFGGRRDTEAFF.